A single sample is the source of the 29 T cell receptor delta chains below, sequenced in a study of γδ T cells in repeated Plasmodium falciparum infection. TCRdb reanalysed the multiplex PCR reads via CATT. The sample comprises around 82,000 delta-chain clones, about 1.5% of which are singletons, and around 8.5% rests with the top ten. Vgamma9/Vdelta2+ and Vdelta2-negative gammadelta T cells were flow-sorted from PBMC for bulk sequencing. The source material was gamma-delta T cells from blood. All receptors come from a pool of human donors (malaria-infected and uninfected, not separated).

To note about this clone: Translating this DNA gives a protein that differs at residue 3 from the TCRdb one, which belongs to a much larger clone; a read error is likely, and the protein shown is this translation. The V gene is TRDV1, the J gene TRDJ1; 8 bases line up with TRDD3. The CDR3 length is 23 residues. Germline values: CDR1 TSWWSYY, CDR2 QGS. For the CDR3, the DNA is TGTGCTCATGGGGAAAAATCGGCCCTTCCGAACTACTGGGGGCAAAGGTCCACCGATAAACTCATCTTT. Its protein product is CAHGEKSALPNYWGQRSTDKLIF.

Of note for this clone: TCRdb assigns this DNA the protein of a much larger clone, which departs from its translation at residue 3; this likely reflects a read error, and the protein shown comes from translating the DNA. V gene TRDV1 combines with J gene TRDJ1; TRDD3 agrees at 10 bases. TCRdb is silent on the J gene; assignment here came from matching the DNA to germline. The germline V gene encodes CDR1 TSWWSYY and CDR2 QGS. The length of the CDR3 is 19 residues. CDR3 in amino acids: CAPGVPTLGDNVGTDKLIF. In nucleotides, the CDR3 is TGTGCTCCTGGGGTCCCCACGCTGGGGGATAACGTGGGCACCGATAAACTCATCTTT.

About this clone: TCRdb shows a much larger clone's protein in place of this DNA's translation, and the two differ at residue 13, likely through a read error; the protein shown is translated from the DNA. V usage is TRDV1 and J usage is TRDJ1; 8 bases match TRDD3. The CDR3 contains 22 residues. Germline assignment: CDR1 TSWWSYY and CDR2 QGS. V shed 2 bases, J shed 0 bases, and the junction held 23 bases outside the gene matches. CDR3 coding DNA: TGTGCTCTTGGGGAAGGTCTCTACCGTACTGGGGGTCTCCTCCCCTACACCGATAAACTCATCTTT. Its translation: CALGEGLYRTGGLLPYTDKLIF.

This clone was counted at least ten times. CDR3 in amino acids: CALGALPSYVTKLGVYTDKLIF. In nucleotides, the CDR3 is TGTGCTCTTGGGGCGTTGCCTTCCTACGTGACTAAACTGGGGGTCTACACCGATAAACTCATCTTT. V is TRDV1 and J is TRDJ1; D may be TRDD2 (9 bases). The J gene, missing from TCRdb, was assigned here through DNA to germline matching. This CDR3 spans 22 amino acids. The germline V gene has CDR1 TSWWSYY and CDR2 QGS. The V gene lost 4 bases and the J gene lost 0 bases, with 33 bases spanning the gap.

About this clone: The protein recorded in TCRdb matches a much larger clone and deviates from this DNA's translation at residue 5, suggesting a read error; the protein here is obtained by translating the DNA. This chain uses TRDV2 with TRDJ1; 11 bases match TRDD3. Germline assignment: CDR1 GEAIGNYY and CDR2 EKD. V gave up 2 bases and J gave up 0 bases; unmatched junction bases: 19. The CDR3 covers 21 residues. CDR3 sequence: CACDNVYGPMGDTLDTDKLIF. CDR3 nucleotide sequence: TGTGCCTGTGACAACGTCTATGGGCCCATGGGGGATACGTTAGACACCGATAAACTCATCTTT.

There are a few counts of this clone. TCRdb assigns this DNA the protein of a much larger clone, which departs from its translation at residue 10; this likely reflects a read error, and the protein shown comes from translating the DNA. The chain uses TRDV1 and TRDJ1; TRDD2 agrees at 8 bases. Because TCRdb records no J gene, it was assigned here through a match of the DNA to germline. Germline values: CDR1 TSWWSYY, CDR2 QGS. This CDR3 comprises 16 residues. The V segment lost 4 bases and the J segment 8 bases; nucleotides outside the gene matches: 15. The CDR3 nucleotides are TGTGCTCTTGGGGGCCCTTCCTATGGGTGTACAAGAAAACTCATCTTT. Its protein is CALGGPSYGCTRKLIF.

To note about this clone: A read error is likely here: a far larger clone is one base away. Distinct nucleotide sequences in the sample also encode this CDR3. V usage is TRDV2 and J usage is TRDJ1; 11 bases align to TRDD3. Germline matching of the DNA provided the J gene here, since TCRdb leaves it blank. CDR3 length: 15 residues. The germline V gene encodes CDR1 GEAIGNYY and CDR2 EKD. The ends lost 4 bases at V and 4 bases at J; junction bases unmatched: 7. DNA for the CDR3: TGTGCCTGTGATGCGGTGGGGGATACGCGCGATAAACTCATCTTT. This translates into CACDAVGDTRDKLIF.

This clone was observed a few times. The protein TCRdb lists belongs to a much larger clone and differs from this DNA's translation at residue 9, which points to a read error; the protein shown is made from the DNA. J is TRDJ1 and V is TRDV1; 11 bases match TRDD3. TCRdb does not report a J gene; here it was assigned by matching the DNA to germline references. Germline V lookup: CDR1 TSWWSYY, CDR2 QGS. V dropped 0 bases and J dropped 0; count of bases not matched to a gene: 24. The CDR3 loop spans 24 amino acids. In nucleotides, the CDR3 is TGTGCTCTTGGGGAACTCAGATCCCACCTCCTTCGTACTGGGGGATATATCCACACCGATAAACTCATCTTT. Translating gives CALGELRSHLLRTGGYIHTDKLIF.

With respect to this clone: TCRdb shows a much larger clone's protein in place of this DNA's translation, and the two differ at residue 9, likely through a read error; the protein shown is translated from the DNA. The J gene is TRDJ3, the V gene TRDV2, with D possibly being TRDD3 (6 bases). This CDR3 has 18 residues. Trimming stripped 0 bases from V and 0 bases from J, with 11 bases between. The germline V gene has CDR1 GEAIGNYY and CDR2 EKD. CDR3 protein: CACDTDGDASWDTRQMFF. Written as DNA, the CDR3 is TGTGCCTGTGACACCGATGGGGATGCCTCCTGGGACACCCGACAGATGTTTTTC.

This clone occurred a few times. The protein held in TCRdb is that of a much larger clone and does not match this DNA's translation at residue 16, likely because of a read error; the protein shown is translated from the DNA. The V gene is TRDV1, but the J gene lacks a call. CDR3 length: 17 residues. Germline lookup yields CDR1 TSWWSYY and CDR2 QGS. The CDR3 coding sequence is TGTGCTCTTGGGCAAGGGTCCCCTCCCCGTTACACCGATAAACTCACCTTT. Protein product: CALGQGSPPRYTDKLTF.

Remarks on this clone: Translating this DNA gives a protein that differs at residue 13 from the TCRdb one, which belongs to a much larger clone; a read error is likely, and the protein shown is this translation. The chain is built from TRDV2 and TRDJ1, with 13 bases lining up with TRDD3. The J gene was missing in TCRdb and was found by matching the end of the DNA to germline. Germline-derived CDR1 and CDR2 are GEAIGNYY and EKD. The CDR3 totals 16 residues. Trimming removed 1 base from V and 10 bases from J; junction bases left unmatched: 11. The CDR3 region is CACDTLGDTDKGRLIF. The CDR3 coding sequence is TGTGCCTGTGACACACTGGGGGATACGGATAAAGGGAGACTCATCTTT.

In the case of this clone: A far larger clone is one base from this, pointing to a likely read error. The same CDR3 is also encoded by other DNA sequences in this sample. The chain recombines TRDV1 with TRDJ1; D possibly corresponds to TRDD2 (9 bases). TCRdb lists no J gene, so it was determined here by aligning the DNA to germline. The germline gives CDR1 TSWWSYY, CDR2 QGS. This CDR3 comprises 21 residues. V was pared by 3 bases and J by 9 bases, with 38 bases between. The CDR3 nucleotides are TGTGCTCTTGGGGAGCATCCTTCCTACTTGCGGGGGATAAGTTTTTGTAGGCAACTCATCTTT. This gives the protein CALGEHPSYLRGISFCRQLIF.

This clone was recorded many times. The V gene is TRDV2, the J gene TRDJ1, with D possibly TRDD1 on 5 matching bases. The germline V gene encodes CDR1 GEAIGNYY and CDR2 EKD. This CDR3 region has 16 residues. V was shortened by 1 base and J by 2 bases, with 16 bases between the two germline ends. The CDR3 protein is CACDTVEYSGTDKLIF. The CDR3 DNA reads TGTGCCTGTGACACGGTCGAATATAGTGGAACCGATAAACTCATCTTT.

A few counts support this clone. This DNA's translation differs at residue 13 from TCRdb's protein, which comes from a much larger clone; a read error is likely, and the protein shown is translated from the DNA. This chain connects TRDV2 to TRDJ1, with D perhaps matching TRDD3 (6 bases). The germline CDR1 and CDR2 sequences are GEAIGNYY and EKD. This CDR3 contains 15 residues. In DNA, the CDR3 is TGTGCCTGTGACACCGGGGGACTGGGTATCGATAAACGCATCTTT. Amino acid sequence: CACDTGGLGIDKRIF.

This clone was counted between two and nine times. This DNA translates differently at residue 5 from the TCRdb protein, which is that of a much larger clone; a read error is likely, and the protein shown is the DNA's own translation. The chain has TRDV1 and TRDJ1, with D unresolved. The J gene, left out of TCRdb, was set here by checking the DNA against germline. The length of the CDR3 is 15 residues. CDR1 and CDR2 (germline): TSWWSYY, QGS. V shed 5 bases and J shed 1 base, with 14 bases lying between them. Here the CDR3 DNA reads TGTGCTCTTGGGAATCACCTCAGTTCCACCGATAAACTCATCTTT. Its protein product is CALGNHLSSTDKLIF.

This clone was found a few times. TCRdb pairs this DNA with a much larger clone's protein that differs at residue 11, likely a read error; the protein shown was translated from the DNA. The V call is TRDV2, the J call TRDJ1, with 9 bases aligning to TRDD3. This CDR3 is 15 amino acids long. CDR1 GEAIGNYY and CDR2 EKD come from the germline V gene. V was clipped by 3 bases and J by 9 bases; unmatched bases: 13. The CDR3 bases are TGTGCCTGTGACGCCCTACTGGGGGACAACAAGGAACTCATCTTT. It codes for CACDALLGDNKELIF.

As regards this clone: Since a far larger clone is one base different, this is likely a read error. The sample holds other DNA sequences that translate to the same CDR3. V and J are TRDV3 and TRDJ1; the D gene is possibly TRDD3 (6 bases). The CDR3 is made up of 11 amino acids. The germline V and J ends were trimmed by 2 bases and 14 bases, with 18 bases remaining between them. Germline lookup yields CDR1 TVYSNPD and CDR2 GDNSRS (reference sequence). This CDR3 is CAFSSRGFLIF. CDR3 coding DNA: TGTGCCTTTTCCTCGAGGGGATTCCTTATCTTT.

Ten or more counts support this clone. The protein recorded in TCRdb matches a much larger clone and deviates from this DNA's translation at residue 13, suggesting a read error; the protein here is obtained by translating the DNA. The V and J genes are TRDV2 and TRDJ1; TRDD3 agrees at 10 bases. The V segment lost 0 bases and the J segment 7 bases; nucleotides outside the gene matches: 16. The CDR3 covers 18 residues. CDR1 is GEAIGNYY, CDR2 EKD, per germline. CDR3 DNA sequence: TGTGCCTGTGACACCCTGTACACTGGGGGATCTTACGTCGGTAAACTCATCTTT. Amino acid sequence: CACDTLYTGGSYVGKLIF.

This clone has only a few counts. A far larger clone is off by one base, so a read error is likely. The sample contains more than one DNA sequence encoding this CDR3. The chain joins TRDV2 to TRDJ3, with 7 bases lining up with TRDD3. TCRdb lists no J gene, so it was determined here by aligning the DNA to germline. With 1 base clipped from V and 2 bases from J, the junction kept 13 bases outside the gene matches. From germline, CDR1 is GEAIGNYY and CDR2 EKD. The CDR3 is 20 residues long. CDR3: CACDTTGGFPGAWDTRQMFF. The CDR3 coding sequence is TGTGCCTGTGACACGACCGGGGGATTCCCGGGAGCCTGGGACACCCGACAGATGTTTTTC.

Comments on this clone: The protein TCRdb gives is from a much larger clone and does not agree with this DNA's translation at residue 15, likely a read error; the protein shown here comes from the DNA. The chain joins TRDV2 to TRDJ2; 7 positions agree with TRDD3. As TCRdb names no J gene, one was assigned here on the basis of a DNA match to germline. Germline V lookup: CDR1 GEAIGNYY, CDR2 EKD. The CDR3 length is 18 residues. CDR3 bases: TGTGCCTGTGACACCGGGGACTACCTGGGGGTCACACCAGCACGACTCTTCTTT. Its translation: CACDTGDYLGVTPARLFF.

The sample holds many counts of this clone. This DNA's translation differs at residue 10 from TCRdb's protein, which comes from a much larger clone; a read error is likely, and the protein shown is translated from the DNA. The chain combines TRDV1 with TRDJ1, with a weak D call TRDD3 (5 bases). Between the trimmed V and J ends, which lost 3 bases and 6 bases, there was a span of 26 bases. Germline CDR1 and CDR2: TSWWSYY and QGS. The CDR3 contains 18 residues. The CDR3 sequence is CALGDRDGRRIIGYKLIF. The CDR3 region has the DNA TGTGCTCTTGGGGACAGGGACGGAAGGAGGATAATCGGGTATAAACTCATCTTT.

This clone was recorded at least ten times. This rearrangement joins TRDV1 to TRDJ1; TRDD3 might be the D (6 bases). TCRdb records no J gene; here it was assigned by comparing the DNA to germline. CDR3 length equals 19 residues. V was cut by 2 bases and J by 0 bases, with 22 bases left in between. Germline V gene lookup returns CDR1 TSWWSYY and CDR2 QGS. The CDR3 loop reads CALGERRWGFPFYTDKLIF. Written as DNA, the CDR3 is TGTGCTCTTGGGGAAAGAAGGTGGGGGTTCCCCTTTTACACCGATAAACTCATCTTT.

This clone was observed a few times. With only one base between it and a far larger clone, this is likely a read error. The sample has other DNA sequences that encode this CDR3 too. This chain uses TRDV2 with TRDJ3, with a tentative D call TRDD3 (6 bases). TCRdb does not report a J gene; here it was assigned by matching the DNA to germline references. CDR3 size: 20 residues. Per germline, CDR1 GEAIGNYY and CDR2 EKD. Trimming left V 0 bases short and J 0 bases short, with 17 bases between. CDR3 region: CACDTLWGARSSWDTRQMFF. The CDR3 DNA is TGTGCCTGTGACACCCTGTGGGGGGCGAGGAGCTCCTGGGACACCCGACAGATGTTTTTC.

This clone has ten or more counts. The sample contains more than one DNA sequence encoding this CDR3. The gene calls are TRDV2 and TRDJ1, with D possibly TRDD3 on 5 matching bases. The CDR3 has 16 residues. The germline V gene encodes CDR1 GEAIGNYY and CDR2 EKD. Trimming pared 5 bases from V and 3 bases from J, leaving 21 bases between. The CDR3 DNA follows: TGTGCCTGTGCGGGGGTTGCGCGGGGAAGCCCCGATAAACTCATCTTT. Translation gives CACAGVARGSPDKLIF.

In its sample, this clone is medium-sized (0.01 to 0.1%). The sample carries other DNA sequences with the same CDR3. This rearrangement joins TRDV1 to TRDJ1; 13 nucleotides align to TRDD3. This CDR3 has 21 residues. Losses at the gene ends were 2 bases for V and 5 bases for J; bases not matched to a gene: 20. Germline CDR1 and CDR2: TSWWSYY and QGS. The CDR3 bases are TGTGCTCTTGGGGAAATCCCCGGGGGGTACTGGGGGATACGCGTGGGAGATAAACTCATCTTT. This sequence encodes CALGEIPGGYWGIRVGDKLIF.

This clone has more than one count but fewer than ten. This DNA's translation and the protein TCRdb lists, from a much larger clone, do not match at residue 3, likely due to a read error; the protein shown is translated from the DNA. This chain joins TRDV1 and TRDJ1, with D possibly TRDD3 on 5 matching bases. Because TCRdb records no J gene, it was assigned here through a match of the DNA to germline. This CDR3 has 16 residues. Germline-derived CDR1 and CDR2 are TSWWSYY and QGS. The CDR3 sequence is CAPGPRLPSPRDKLIF. CDR3 sequence (DNA): TGTGCTCCTGGGCCCAGGCTCCCTAGCCCCCGCGATAAACTCATCTTT.

Remarks on this clone: The protein given by TCRdb reflects a much larger clone and differs at residue 5 from this DNA's translation, likely from a read error; the protein shown is the DNA's translation. The chain recombines TRDV1 with TRDJ3, with TRDD3 matching 7 bases. After removal of 5 bases from V and 3 bases from J, the junction contained 13 bases not matched to a gene. The CDR3 runs to 19 residues. Per the germline V gene, CDR1 is TSWWSYY and CDR2 is QGS. CDR3 loop: CALGTLEGGFCWDTRQMFF. Here the CDR3 DNA reads TGTGCTCTTGGGACCCTTGAGGGGGGATTTTGCTGGGACACCCGACAGATGTTTTTC.

About this clone itself: The TCRdb protein, from a much larger clone, departs from this DNA's translation at residue 19, likely by read error; the protein shown derives from the DNA. The V gene is TRDV1; the J gene was not called; the tabulated D call, TRDD3, remains unverified against the DNA. This CDR3 is built from 21 residues. Per germline, CDR1 TSWWSYY and CDR2 QGS. CDR3 protein: CALGERRGWGIPLINTDKPIF. Here the CDR3 DNA reads TGTGCTCTTGGGGAACGCCGGGGCTGGGGGATCCCCCTCATTAACACCGATAAACCCATCTTT.

This clone was seen a handful of times. A far bigger clonotype differs at one base, so this is likely a read error. The same CDR3 also results from other DNA sequences found in this sample. The V gene is TRDV2, the J gene TRDJ2; D might be TRDD3 (6 bases). TCRdb is silent on the J gene; assignment here came from matching the DNA to germline. Germline CDR1 and CDR2: GEAIGNYY and EKD. Trimming took 4 bases from V and 5 from J, leaving 16 bases between them. The length of the CDR3 is 15 residues. CDR3 region: CACDNVGIGTAQLFF. The CDR3 nucleotides are TGTGCCTGTGATAACGTGGGGATTGGTACAGCACAACTCTTCTTT.